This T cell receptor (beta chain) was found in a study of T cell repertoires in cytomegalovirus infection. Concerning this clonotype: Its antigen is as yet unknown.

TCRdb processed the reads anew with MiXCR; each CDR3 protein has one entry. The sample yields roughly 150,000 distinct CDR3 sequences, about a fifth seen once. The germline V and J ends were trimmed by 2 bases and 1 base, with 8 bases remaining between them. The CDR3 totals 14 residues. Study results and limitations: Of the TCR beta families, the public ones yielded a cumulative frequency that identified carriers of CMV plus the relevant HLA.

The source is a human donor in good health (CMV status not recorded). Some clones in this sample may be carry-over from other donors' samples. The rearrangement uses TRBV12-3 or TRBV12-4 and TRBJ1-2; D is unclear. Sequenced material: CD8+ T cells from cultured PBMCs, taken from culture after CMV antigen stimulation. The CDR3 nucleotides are TGTGCCAGCAGTTTAACCTCGGTTAACTATGGCTACACCTTC. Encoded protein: CASSLTSVNYGYTF.